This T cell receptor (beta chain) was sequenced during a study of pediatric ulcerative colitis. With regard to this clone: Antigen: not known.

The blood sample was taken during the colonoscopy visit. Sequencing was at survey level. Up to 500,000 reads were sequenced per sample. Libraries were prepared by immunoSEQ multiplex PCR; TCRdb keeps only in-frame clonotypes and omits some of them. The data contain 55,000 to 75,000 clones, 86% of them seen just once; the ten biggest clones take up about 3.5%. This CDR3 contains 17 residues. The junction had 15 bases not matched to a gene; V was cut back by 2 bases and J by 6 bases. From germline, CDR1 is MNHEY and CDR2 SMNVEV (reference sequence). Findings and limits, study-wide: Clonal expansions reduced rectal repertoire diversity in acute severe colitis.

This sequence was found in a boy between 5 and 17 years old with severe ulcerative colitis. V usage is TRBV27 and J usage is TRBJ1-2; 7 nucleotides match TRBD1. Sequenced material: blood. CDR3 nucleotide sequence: TGTGCCAGCAGTTTAAATCGACAGGGTGGGGAAAATAATGGCTACACCTTC. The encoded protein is CASSLNRQGGENNGYTF.